This TCR beta chain was profiled in a study of CD8 T cells in ankylosing spondylitis. General study findings and limits: Disease-linked clones reportedly concentrated significantly in matched ankylosing spondylitis synovial fluid. Clones linked to disease, bearing a CD8+ phenotype, were relatively rare in peripheral blood. A number of the motif variants had already been described in reactive arthritis synovial fluid and blood. In ankylosing spondylitis blood, a motif of roughly eight highly homologous TCR beta variants appeared characteristic.

The CDR3 totals 15 residues. Per the germline V gene, CDR1 is LGHNA and CDR2 is YSLEER. The ends were cut back, 2 bases at V and 1 base at J, with 10 bases in the middle. Libraries for TCR beta were made by quantitative 5'-RACE with molecular barcodes. MiXCR was run by TCRdb on the 5' RACE reads, yielding one entry per CDR3 protein. The sample includes 350,000 or so distinct CDR3 sequences, less than 10% of them seen just once. Concerning this clonotype: Its specificity is not known.

Sequencing was performed on blood, either unsorted or a sorted T cell fraction (not recorded which). The rearrangement joins TRBV4-3 to TRBJ2-3; the D is unclear. This TCR derives from a male donor with ankylosing spondylitis. The DNA of the CDR3 is TGCGCCAGCAGCCAAATTTCGTGGGGCACAGATACGCAGTATTTT. Protein product: CASSQISWGTDTQYF.